This T cell receptor (beta chain) was observed in a study of cytomegalovirus exposure and HLA in healthy donors. Findings of the study overall: Segments of the TCR beta V type were, in most cases, productive about 90% or about 30% of the time in an earlier analysis.

Germline CDR1 is MGHRA and CDR2 is YSYEKL. Trimming removed 1 base from V and 12 bases from J, with 14 bases in between. CDR3 size: 13 residues. Use of 60 Vbeta and 13 Jbeta primers characterized the PCR. Profiled with immunoSEQ multiplex PCR; TCRdb holds only in-frame clones, not every one. The sample totals 130,000 to 150,000 clones; its top ten clones hold more than 0.8%. On this clone: Its antigen is currently unknown.

This receptor was identified in a male donor in good health and CMV-seronegative. V is TRBV4-1 and J is TRBJ2-3; a weak D match, TRBD2 (6 bases). Sequencing was carried out using PBMCs. This CDR3 reads CASSQGAGVAQYF. Here the CDR3 DNA reads TGCGCCAGCAGCCAAGGAGCGGGCGTGGCTCAGTATTTT.